The source of this TCR beta chain is a study of T cells in localized non-small cell lung cancer. Study-level points and caveats: Adjacent lung was found to contain a median about 62 of the top 100 tumor clones.

Concerning this clone: Its antigen is currently unknown.

Sequencing used immunoSEQ multiplex PCR; TCRdb keeps in-frame clones, though not all of them. There are fewer than 25,000 clones in the sample; 85% to 90% occur only once, and 13% lies in the top ten. The germline gives CDR1 MNHNY, CDR2 SVGAGI (reference sequence). The CDR3 covers 15 residues. Trimming at V came to 0 bases and at J to 2 bases, leaving 0 bases not matched to a gene. Sequences were derived from peripheral blood, sampled before any cancer treatment. The origin of this receptor is a male donor older than 55 with stage I lung adenocarcinoma. The chain carries TRBV6-6 and TRBJ1-5, with 8 bases that match TRBD1. CDR3 coding DNA: TGTGCCAGCAGTTACTCGACAGGGGGCAATCAGCCCCAGCATTTT. This codes for CASSYSTGGNQPQHF.